Given below is one TCR beta chain in context. Assay: immunoSEQ multiplex PCR; the TCRdb copy retains only in-frame clones and omits some. This sample yields around 4,300 clones, of which less than 30% are seen a single time; more than 7% belongs to the top ten. This sample is drawn from a study of graft-versus-host responses after intestinal transplantation. The overall study: After anti-thymocyte globulin induction, recipients took tacrolimus and steroids for approximately three years.

This CDR3 spans 16 amino acids. V dropped 5 bases and J dropped 1 base, with 17 bases sitting between them. CDR1 LGHNA and CDR2 YNFKEQ come from the germline V gene. Study results and caveats: GvH clones appeared in recipient marrow, some first in ileum or blood.

Material: alloreactive CD4+ T cells from a mixed lymphocyte reaction culture, obtained before transplantation. Documented subset: CFSE-low proliferating T cells sorted from roughly 6-day pre-transplant mixed lymphocyte reaction (GvH or HvG direction). The sequence came from a human patient who was an organ donor for intestinal transplantation. The chain employs TRBV4-2 and TRBJ1-2, with D uncertain. In DNA form, the CDR3 reads TGTGCCAGCAGCTTGGCCCCCGGGGATCGTAACTATGGCTACACCTTC. It codes for CASSLAPGDRNYGYTF.